This paragraph reports one T cell receptor beta chain. Antigen unknown. TCRdb re-analyzed the 5' RACE reads; it lists each CDR3 protein once, without DNA. This table lists 550,000 to 600,000 distinct CDR3 sequences. This record belongs to a study of T cells expressing NK-cell markers. For the study at large: Sorted CD3+CD56-NKG2C+, CD3+CD56+NKG2C+ and CD3+CD56+NKG2C- T cells supplied the TCR beta repertoires. Seven HCMV-seropositive donors and one seronegative donor made up the eight sequenced donors.

The CDR3 is 15 residues long. CDR1 and CDR2 (germline): DFQATT, SNEGSKA (reference sequence). Study-wide findings and caveats: It remained uncertain whether the expanded NKG2C+ T cell clones were specific for HCMV antigens. Among CD8+ T cells from over 5 donors, dominant NKG2C+ clonotypes accounted for about 1.0-7.5%.

The sequencing sample was made of blood T cells: a sorted CD56 or NKG2C T cell subset, CD4+ or CD8+ T cells, or bulk PBMC T cells (not recorded which). The chain couples TRBV20-1 to TRBJ2-3. The sequence was obtained from a man between 18 and 29 years old in good health. The CDR3 here is CSASQISGSTDTQYF.